This is a list of T cell receptor beta chains from one sample in a study of radiotherapy plus CTLA-4 blockade in lung cancer. TCRdb's table, derived via immunoSEQ multiplex PCR, lists solely in-frame clones and lacks some. In the table there are more than 50,000 clones, around 76% of which are singletons. The sequencing used peripheral blood, collected from a patient treated with radiotherapy plus ipilimumab. The source is a human donor with non-small cell lung cancer who had a complete response to radiotherapy plus ipilimumab. Both conserved end residues are part of each CDR3. Fields, in order: D gene, J gene, clone size, V gene, CDR3 protein, CDR3 DNA. A D gene is named only where the DNA matches it firmly. The listing skips clone size in some rows; elsewhere it reads once, few, many or a size class.

D gene: TRBD2
J gene: TRBJ2-5
clone size: .
V gene: TRBV27
CDR3 protein: CASSTRTSGGPETQYF
CDR3 DNA: TGTGCCAGCAGTACACGGACTAGCGGGGGCCCGGAGACCCAGTACTTC

D gene: TRBD1
J gene: TRBJ2-1
clone size: .
V gene: TRBV5-4
CDR3 protein: CASSFRTGTYNEQFF
CDR3 DNA: TGTGCCAGCAGCTTTCGGACAGGGACGTACAATGAGCAGTTCTTC

D gene: .
J gene: TRBJ2-2
clone size: once
V gene: TRBV29-1
CDR3 protein: CSVVRNTGELFF
CDR3 DNA: TGCAGCGTTGTGAGGAACACCGGGGAGCTGTTTTTT

D gene: TRBD1
J gene: TRBJ2-1
clone size: once
V gene: TRBV4-3
CDR3 protein: CASSLRDSREQFF
CDR3 DNA: TGCGCCAGCAGCCTGAGGGACAGTCGGGAGCAGTTCTTC

D gene: .
J gene: TRBJ2-5
clone size: .
V gene: TRBV5-1
CDR3 protein: CASSLGGFETQYF
CDR3 DNA: TGCGCCAGCAGCTTGGGAGGGTTTGAGACCCAGTACTTC

D gene: .
J gene: TRBJ1-6
clone size: .
V gene: TRBV9
CDR3 protein: CASSVLGDIGSPLHF
CDR3 DNA: TGTGCCAGCAGCGTTCTTGGGGACATCGGTTCACCCCTCCACTTT

D gene: .
J gene: TRBJ2-5
clone size: .
V gene: TRBV9
CDR3 protein: CASSPSSTQLRTQYF
CDR3 DNA: TGTGCCAGCAGCCCTTCAAGCACCCAACTAAGGACCCAGTACTTC

D gene: TRBD2
J gene: TRBJ2-1
clone size: once
V gene: TRBV10-1
CDR3 protein: CASSEWTSGNNEQFF
CDR3 DNA: TGCGCCAGCAGTGAATGGACTAGCGGCAACAATGAGCAGTTCTTC

D gene: .
J gene: TRBJ1-1
clone size: .
V gene: TRBV2
CDR3 protein: CASSPFGGPTEAFF
CDR3 DNA: TGTGCCAGCAGCCCGTTCGGGGGGCCGACTGAAGCTTTCTTT

D gene: .
J gene: TRBJ2-7
clone size: .
V gene: TRBV28
CDR3 protein: CASSSYRVGGEQYF
CDR3 DNA: TGTGCCAGCAGTTCATACAGGGTTGGGGGCGAGCAGTACTTC

D gene: .
J gene: TRBJ2-7
clone size: few
V gene: TRBV7-6
CDR3 protein: CASSRGPTYEQYF
CDR3 DNA: TGTGCCAGCAGCAGGGGTCCAACCTACGAGCAGTACTTC

D gene: .
J gene: TRBJ1-4
clone size: few
V gene: TRBV13
CDR3 protein: CASSLKQGGEKLFF
CDR3 DNA: TGTGCCAGCAGCCTAAAACAGGGCGGTGAAAAACTGTTTTTT

D gene: .
J gene: TRBJ1-1
clone size: .
V gene: TRBV10-3
CDR3 protein: CAIRVGGEGTEAFF
CDR3 DNA: TGTGCCATCAGGGTGGGCGGGGAGGGCACTGAAGCTTTCTTT

D gene: .
J gene: TRBJ1-6
clone size: .
V gene: TRBV4-1
CDR3 protein: CASSQEFRAPLHF
CDR3 DNA: TGCGCCAGCAGCCAAGAGTTCCGGGCACCCCTCCACTTT

D gene: TRBD1
J gene: TRBJ2-6
clone size: .
V gene: TRBV6-5
CDR3 protein: CASSPTGAGANVLTF
CDR3 DNA: TGTGCCAGCAGCCCCACAGGGGCTGGGGCCAACGTCCTGACTTTC

D gene: .
J gene: TRBJ2-1
clone size: few
V gene: TRBV6-6
CDR3 protein: CASSYGRLNEQFF
CDR3 DNA: TGTGCCAGCAGTTATGGCAGGCTCAATGAGCAGTTCTTC

D gene: .
J gene: TRBJ1-3
clone size: few
V gene: TRBV28
CDR3 protein: CASSFGRNGNTIYF
CDR3 DNA: TGTGCCAGCAGTTTTGGCAGGAATGGAAACACCATATATTTT

D gene: TRBD1
J gene: TRBJ1-1
clone size: .
V gene: TRBV7-8
CDR3 protein: CASSLEGTGDTEAFF
CDR3 DNA: TGTGCCAGCAGCTTAGAGGGGACAGGGGACACTGAAGCTTTCTTT